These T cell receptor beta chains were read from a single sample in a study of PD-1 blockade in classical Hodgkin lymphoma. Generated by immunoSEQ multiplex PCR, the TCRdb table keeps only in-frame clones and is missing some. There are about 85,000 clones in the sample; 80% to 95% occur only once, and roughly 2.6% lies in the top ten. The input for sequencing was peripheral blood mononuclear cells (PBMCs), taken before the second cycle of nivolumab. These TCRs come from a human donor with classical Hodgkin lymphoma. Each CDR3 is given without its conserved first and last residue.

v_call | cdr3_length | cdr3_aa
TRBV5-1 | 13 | ASSFPGQGRYEQY
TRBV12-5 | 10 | ASGLAVGELF
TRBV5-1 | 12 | ASSLVQGREKLF
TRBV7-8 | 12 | ASSLETSVGEQY
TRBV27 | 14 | ASRTPGQGAAYGYT
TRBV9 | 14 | ASSYGDRLGRETQY
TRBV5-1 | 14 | ASSLGGGSSTDTQY
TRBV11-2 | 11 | ASTSEGTDTQY
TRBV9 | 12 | ASSVGGISYEQY
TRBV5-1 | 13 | ASSLAGVPQETQY
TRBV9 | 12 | ATTASGGAGELF
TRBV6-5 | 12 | ASSYRGGGYGYT
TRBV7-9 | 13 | ASSLATGRQETQY
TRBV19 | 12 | ASSVAGGSNEQF
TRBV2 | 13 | ASRPIRDSNYGYT
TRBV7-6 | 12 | ASSLEAASYEQY
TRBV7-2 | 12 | ASSAEARGTEAF
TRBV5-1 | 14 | ASSLRQGGNTGELF
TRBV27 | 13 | ASKETSGRYNEQF
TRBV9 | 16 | ASSVAPGLAGRYNEQF
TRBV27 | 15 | ASSQLTVGQPRRGYT
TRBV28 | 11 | ASRTGGRVTQY
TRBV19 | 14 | ASRDWDGRANYGYT
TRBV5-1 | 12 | ASTLHVATDTQY
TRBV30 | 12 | AWLTGGSTDTQY